This T cell receptor beta chain stems from a study of blood T cell repertoires in COVID-19. Study context: The study drew acute and convalescent COVID-19 samples from the United States, Italy and Spain. Sample material is recorded as cDNA or gDNA derived from T cells, B-cell-depleted T cells, or PBMCs.

Original handling: Reference gene primer amplification gave nucleated cell count estimates. The assay was immunoSEQ multiplex PCR, and TCRdb's table has in-frame clones only and misses some. For V, J and clone size, that table is used; D and trimming come from the DNA. The table has roughly 140,000 clones, approximately 91% seen once. This clonotype originated in a woman aged 70-85 years with acute or convalescent COVID-19. The specimen sequenced was peripheral blood.

The CDR3 region is CASSIGRSYGYTF. The DNA of the CDR3 is TGTGCCAGTAGTATCGGGAGGAGCTATGGCTACACCTTC. The chain couples TRBV19 to TRBJ1-2; no clear D. Germline CDR1 and CDR2: LNHDA and SQIVND (reference sequence). The germline V and J ends were trimmed by 3 bases and 4 bases, with 9 bases remaining between them. The CDR3 runs to 13 residues. The whole variable domain, filled in from reference TRBV19 and TRBJ1-2, reads DGGITQSPKYLFRKEGQNVTLSCEQNLNHDAMYWYRQDPGQGLRLIYYSQIVNDFQKGDIAEGYSVSREKKESFPLTVTSAQKNPTAFYLCASSIGRSYGYTFGSGTRLTVV.